The 22 T cell receptor beta chains below all came from one sample that was sequenced in a study of T cells after posttransplantation cyclophosphamide. TCRdb's table, derived via immunoSEQ multiplex PCR, lists solely in-frame clones and lacks some. Of some 49,000 clones detected, roughly 92% appear once; the ten largest clones hold around 2.9%. The sample consisted of PBMCs. Receptor source: a woman in her 50s in good health and a related stem cell transplant donor.

The chain couples TRBV4-1 to TRBJ1-4; 10 nucleotides agree with TRBD1. CDR1 and CDR2 (germline): MGHRA, YSYEKL. CDR3 length: 17 amino acids. After removal of 2 bases from V and 2 bases from J, the junction contained 5 bases not matched to a gene. The CDR3 here is CASSQRQGAVTNEKLFF. DNA of the CDR3: TGCGCCAGCAGCCAAAGACAGGGGGCAGTGACTAATGAAAAACTGTTTTTT.

This sequence joins TRBV11-2 and TRBJ1-2, with no clear D. The length of the CDR3 is 13 residues. Trimming cost V 4 bases and J 3 bases, with 9 bases left between them. Germline assignment: CDR1 SGHAT and CDR2 FQNNGV. DNA of the CDR3: TGTGCCAGCAGCTCCACATCAGACTATGGCTACACCTTC. Translating it yields CASSSTSDYGYTF.

The chain couples TRBV29-1 to TRBJ2-1; no reliable D call. This CDR3 contains 14 residues. V dropped 2 bases and J dropped 5 bases, with 13 bases sitting between them. The germline V gene has CDR1 SQVTM and CDR2 ANQGSEA. The CDR3 loop reads CSVEPPDKNNEQFF. CDR3 sequence (DNA): TGCAGCGTTGAACCCCCTGACAAAAACAATGAGCAGTTCTTC.

This chain links TRBV11-2 with TRBJ2-7, with D possibly matching TRBD1 (5 bases). CDR1 is SGHAT and CDR2 is FQNNGV in the germline V gene. The CDR3 extends over 17 amino acids. Deletions cut 5 bases from V and 0 bases from J, with 20 bases between. Here the CDR3 DNA reads TGTGCCAGCAGCCCCTTTCTCTTGACAGTTCTCTCCTACGAGCAGTACTTC. Encoded protein: CASSPFLLTVLSYEQYF. The complete variable domain, with remaining parts taken from reference TRBV11-2 and TRBJ2-7, reads EAGVAQSPRYKIIEKRQSVAFWCNPISGHATLYWYQQILGQGPKLLIQFQNNGVVDDSQLPKDRFSAERLKGVDSTLKIQPAKLEDSAVYLCASSPFLLTVLSYEQYFGPGTRLTVT.

CDR3: CASSLSVGGYTF. CDR3 DNA: TGTGCCAGCAGCTTGAGCGTTGGGGGCTACACCTTC. The V call is TRBV5-6, the J call TRBJ1-2; D ambiguous. V dropped 1 base and J dropped 8 bases, with 9 bases sitting between them. There are 12 residues in the CDR3. Germline V gives CDR1 SGHDT, CDR2 YYEEEE.

A single count supports this clone. The rearrangement uses TRBV19 and TRBJ2-7; maybe TRBD1 (5 bases). V was shortened by 3 bases and J by 7 bases, with 13 bases between the two germline ends. Germline V gives CDR1 LNHDA, CDR2 SQIVND (reference sequence). The CDR3 consists of 13 residues. As DNA, the CDR3 is TGTGCCAGTAGTATCGTCCAGGGTCAAGAGCAGTACTTC. Translating gives CASSIVQGQEQYF. The full variable domain, rest sourced from reference TRBV19 and TRBJ2-7, is DGGITQSPKYLFRKEGQNVTLSCEQNLNHDAMYWYRQDPGQGLRLIYYSQIVNDFQKGDIAEGYSVSREKKESFPLTVTSAQKNPTAFYLCASSIVQGQEQYFGPGTRLTVT.

CDR3 residues: CASSAPPRASTSGNYNEQFF. As DNA, the CDR3 is TGTGCCAGCAGCGCCCCCCCGCGGGCGTCCACTAGCGGGAACTACAATGAGCAGTTCTTC. The chain uses TRBV7-3 and TRBJ2-1; TRBD2 agrees at 10 bases. Germline trimming cut 5 bases from V and 3 bases from J; bases unmatched to any gene: 19. CDR3 size: 20 residues. CDR1 SGHTA and CDR2 FQGTGA come from the germline V gene. The entire variable domain, with the rest obtained from reference TRBV7-3 and TRBJ2-1, is as follows: GAGVSQTPSNKVTEKGKYVELRCDPISGHTALYWYRQSLGQGPEFLIYFQGTGAADDSGLPNDRFFAVRPEGSVSTLKIQRTERGDSAVYLCASSAPPRASTSGNYNEQFFGPGTRLTVL.

The chain has TRBV25-1 and TRBJ2-1, with TRBD2 matching 11 bases. This CDR3 spans 17 amino acids. Trimming cost V 4 bases and J 2 bases; bases outside gene matches: 7. Germline V CDR1 and CDR2: MGHDK, SYGVNS. CDR3 in DNA: TGTGCCAGCAGTGGAGATAGCGGGAGGGCCGCCTACAATGAGCAGTTCTTC. Translation: CASSGDSGRAAYNEQFF.

This clone was recorded only once. The chain combines TRBV2 with TRBJ2-5; 10 nucleotides agree with TRBD1. V gave up 7 bases and J gave up 1 base; unmatched junction bases: 6. Germline CDR1 SNHLY, CDR2 FYNNEI. The CDR3 consists of 15 residues. For the CDR3, the DNA is TGTGCCAGCATACGGGACAGGGGAGGCCAAGAGACCCAGTACTTC. Protein product: CASIRDRGGQETQYF.

V is TRBV29-1 and J is TRBJ2-1; D possibly corresponds to TRBD2 (6 bases). This CDR3 spans 14 amino acids. The V end lost 3 bases, the J end lost 8 bases, and 17 bases lay between the germline ends. The germline gives CDR1 SQVTM, CDR2 ANQGSEA. Here the CDR3 DNA reads TGCAGCGTTGAGAGGTCGGGAGAGGCTTATGAGCAGTTCTTC. Encoded protein: CSVERSGEAYEQFF.

The rearrangement uses TRBV2 and TRBJ2-1; D gene unclear. V lost 7 bases and J lost 0, with 13 bases in between. CDR3 length: 15 residues. CDR1 is SNHLY, CDR2 FYNNEI, per germline. CDR3 bases: TGTGCCAGCACCCAAGTGCCGGGCTCCTACAATGAGCAGTTCTTC. It translates to CASTQVPGSYNEQFF.

The V call is TRBV7-8, the J call TRBJ2-1, with D tentatively TRBD1 (6 bases). The CDR3 is made up of 14 amino acids. Germline V gene sequence: CDR1 SGHVS, CDR2 FQNEAQ. The ends were cut back, 7 bases at V and 9 bases at J, with 19 bases in the middle. This CDR3 is CASTGNRAFGEQFF. The CDR3 DNA reads TGTGCCAGCACGGGGAACAGGGCCTTCGGTGAGCAGTTCTTC.

This clone was counted between two and nine times. The rearrangement joins TRBV7-9 to TRBJ1-3, with a tentative D call TRBD1 (5 bases). Trimming left V 5 bases short and J 0 bases short, with 11 bases between. The CDR3 has 15 residues. CDR1 SEHNR and CDR2 FQNEAQ come from the germline V gene (reference sequence). CDR3 DNA: TGTGCCAGCAGCACGACAGCACTCTCTGGAAACACCATATATTTT. Its translation is CASSTTALSGNTIYF.

In its sample, this clone was seen once. The CDR3 DNA follows: TGTGCCAGTAGTATATTAGCGGGAGGTGGTGAGACCCAGTACTTC. Amino acid sequence: CASSILAGGGETQYF. The V call is TRBV19, the J call TRBJ2-5; 10 bases are a match to TRBD2. Per germline, CDR1 LNHDA and CDR2 SQIVND (reference sequence). Germline trimming cut 2 bases from V and 5 bases from J; bases unmatched to any gene: 5. This CDR3 spans 15 amino acids.

Concerning this clone: This sample also contains other DNA sequences that code for the same CDR3. V is TRBV6-1 and J is TRBJ1-5; 7 bases are shared with TRBD1. With 3 bases clipped from V and 6 bases from J, the junction kept 8 bases outside the gene matches. The CDR3 has 15 amino acids. Germline V gene data show CDR1 as MNHNS and CDR2 as SASEGT. The CDR3 region is CASSDGGGRGQPQHF. The CDR3 DNA reads as TGTGCCAGCAGTGATGGAGGGGGCAGGGGTCAGCCCCAGCATTTT.

This chain uses TRBV14 with TRBJ2-3, with D unresolved. The CDR3 is 14 residues long. The germline gives CDR1 SGHDN, CDR2 FVKESK. V was pared by 1 base and J by 4 bases, with 9 bases between. CDR3 residues: CASSQVTRADTQYF. The CDR3 DNA follows: TGTGCCAGCAGCCAAGTAACTCGGGCAGATACGCAGTATTTT.

In this sample, this clone turned up once. The CDR3 DNA reads TGTGCCAGCAGACTAGTTTGGGATACGAGGGGACTATATAATTCACCCCTCCACTTT. It is translated as CASRLVWDTRGLYNSPLHF. The J gene is TRBJ1-6, the V gene TRBV27, with D possibly being TRBD1 (5 bases). Germline CDR1 is MNHEY and CDR2 is SMNVEV (reference sequence). The CDR3 runs 19 residues. V lost 6 bases and J lost 4, with 25 bases in between.

This chain connects TRBV5-1 to TRBJ1-1; 7 positions agree with TRBD1. Trimming removed 0 bases from V and 6 bases from J; junction bases left unmatched: 5. Germline CDR1 reads SGHRS; CDR2 reads YFSETQ. The CDR3 is made up of 14 amino acids. The CDR3 DNA sequence: TGCGCCAGCAGCTTGGACGCAGGGGGAGCTGAAGCTTTCTTT. Residues: CASSLDAGGAEAFF.

The rearrangement links TRBV19 to TRBJ1-2; a weak D match, TRBD1 (6 bases). Germline V gives CDR1 LNHDA, CDR2 SQIVND (reference sequence). This CDR3 contains 13 residues. Trimming took 5 bases from V and 7 from J, leaving 14 bases between them. CDR3 nucleotide sequence: TGTGCCAGTAGTCCCGGACAGAAGACTGGCTACACCTTC. Residues: CASSPGQKTGYTF.

CDR3 in DNA: TGCGCCAGCAGCGAGGCGGAGAACACTGAAGCTTTCTTT. The encoded protein is CASSEAENTEAFF. The J gene is TRBJ1-1, the V gene TRBV10-2, with unresolved D. This CDR3 is built from 13 residues. Germline loops: CDR1 WSHSY, CDR2 SAAADI. V was clipped by 6 bases and J by 1 base, with 9 bases between them.

The genes are TRBV6-1 and TRBJ2-1; 8 positions match TRBD1. Germline V CDR1 and CDR2: MNHNS, SASEGT. Germline trimming cut 1 base from V and 1 base from J; bases unmatched to any gene: 6. This CDR3 comprises 17 residues. CDR3 sequence reads: CASSEGGYRGSYNEQFF. The CDR3, as DNA: TGTGCCAGCAGTGAAGGGGGGTACAGGGGGTCCTACAATGAGCAGTTCTTC.

The chain is built from TRBV10-3 and TRBJ1-2; perhaps TRBD1 as D (6 bases). This CDR3 is built from 15 residues. Looked up from germline, CDR1 is ENHRY and CDR2 is SYGVKD. Trimming took 2 bases from V and 1 from J, leaving 11 bases between them. This CDR3 is CAISEPRTVNYGYTF. The CDR3 coding sequence is TGTGCCATCAGTGAGCCCCGGACAGTTAACTATGGCTACACCTTC.